A single sample is the source of the 5 T cell receptor beta chains below, sequenced in a study of OX40 agonist ivuxolimab in advanced cancers. Library prep was done by the immunoSEQ multiplex PCR assay. TCRdb limited this immuneACCESS table to in-frame rearrangements with V and J called. A share of clones is missing; checked studies link under half to unresolved V genes, and the rest is unexplained. The sample table lists about 79,000 clones, approximately 85% of them with a count of one. The ten largest clones capture around 3.5% of the sample. This sample comprised CD4+ or CD8+ T cells sorted from blood, obtained in a trial of the OX40 agonist ivuxolimab. The receptors originated from an adult with an advanced solid tumor such as melanoma, head and neck, liver or kidney cancer.

The V call is TRBV29-1, the J call TRBJ2-7; D perhaps matches TRBD1 (6 bases). Germline CDR1 reads SQVTM; CDR2 reads ANQGSEA. With 3 bases removed from V and 2 bases from J, the gap between germline ends came to 11 bases. CDR3 size: 13 residues. CDR3 amino acids: CSVETGATYEQYF. The CDR3 nucleotides are TGCAGCGTTGAGACAGGAGCTACCTACGAGCAGTACTTC.

The chain couples TRBV19 to TRBJ2-3; 11 positions agree with TRBD2. V dropped 3 bases and J dropped 2; count of bases not matched to a gene: 10. Germline CDR1 is LNHDA and CDR2 is SQIVND (reference sequence). This CDR3 region has 18 residues. Here the CDR3 reads CASSMRTSGSGVTDTQYF. The CDR3 region has the DNA TGTGCCAGTAGTATGCGTACTAGCGGGAGTGGGGTCACAGATACGCAGTATTTT.

This clone was counted once. The chain recombines TRBV5-6 with TRBJ2-1; 9 nucleotides line up with TRBD1. The CDR3 runs to 14 residues. Germline V lookup: CDR1 SGHDT, CDR2 YYEEEE. V shed 9 bases and J 5 bases; nucleotides not matched to a gene: 9. CDR3 coding DNA: TGTGCCACTCCCGGGACAGGGAGGGACAATGAGCAGTTCTTC. It specifies CATPGTGRDNEQFF. Full variable domain (missing parts from reference TRBV5-6 and TRBJ2-1): DAGVTQSPTHLIKTRGQQVTLRCSPKSGHDTVSWYQQALGQGPQFIFQYYEEEERQRGNFPDRFSGHQFPNYSSELNVNALLLGDSALYLCATPGTGRDNEQFFGPGTRLTVL.

This chain uses TRBV2 with TRBJ2-7; no reliable D call. Germline V gene lookup returns CDR1 SNHLY and CDR2 FYNNEI. The CDR3 covers 11 residues. Trimming pared 8 bases from V and 6 bases from J, leaving 11 bases between. This chain's CDR3 is CASHSQSEQYF. The CDR3 DNA reads as TGTGCCAGCCACTCCCAGAGCGAGCAGTACTTC.

The chain has TRBV5-1 and TRBJ1-3; D is undetermined. Germline V gene lookup returns CDR1 SGHRS and CDR2 YFSETQ. The CDR3 extends over 16 amino acids. V lost 0 bases and J 3 bases, leaving 13 bases between the germline ends. The CDR3 loop reads CASSLGVGNGGNTIYF. Here the CDR3 DNA reads TGCGCCAGCAGCTTGGGTGTAGGGAATGGTGGAAACACCATATATTTT.